The present entry profiles one T cell receptor beta chain with its context. Its target is not known. The sample originates from a study of shared clonotypes between healthy human individuals. General study results and limits: The sampled material consisted only of blood, and tissue repertoires are likely to differ. Clonotypes shared by all four sorted-subset donors had higher generation probabilities than non-shared clonotypes.

Sorted-subset replicate PCR reactions contained roughly 200 ng DNA, corresponding to some 29,000 T cell genomes. Generated by immunoSEQ multiplex PCR, the TCRdb table keeps only in-frame clones and is missing some. The top ten clones hold 0.1% to 0.15% of a sample with about 2 million clones, roughly 94% of them seen once. Nashville, Tennessee was home to all donors, who were Caucasian adults. This CDR3 comprises 14 residues. Trimming took 7 bases from V and 7 from J; bases not matched to a gene: 12. Germline V gives CDR1 SNHLY, CDR2 FYNNEI. Sequencing input: naive CD4+ T cells sorted from blood. Described subset: CD45RA+ positively selected. The source is a man aged 18 to 30 in good health. The V call is TRBV2, the J call TRBJ2-7; 8 nucleotides agree with TRBD2. Here the CDR3 DNA reads TGTGCCAGCAATGATCGAGCGGGGGCTTGGGAGCAGTACTTC. This gives the protein CASNDRAGAWEQYF.